One T cell receptor beta chain is described in this entry. The target antigen is unknown. This record belongs to a study of a mutant IDH1 vaccine in newly diagnosed glioma. The study, taken as a whole, reports: With respect to changes in top peripheral T cell clonotypes, pseudoprogression seemed unrelated.

Documented time point: baseline, week 1 (first vaccination visit). As to treatment: pre-vaccination baseline after standard-of-care therapy. Profiling relied on immunoSEQ multiplex PCR, and the TCRdb table lists in-frame clones only, not all of them. The profile shows tens of thousands of clones, 75% to 90% of them singletons. Germline V lookup: CDR1 LGHNA, CDR2 YSLEER. This CDR3 region has 15 residues. V lost 0 bases, J lost 3 bases, and 11 bases lay in between. Sequenced material: PBMCs, taken from a glioma patient treated with radiotherapy, temozolomide or both. The V gene is TRBV4-3, the J gene TRBJ1-1; tentatively, D is TRBD1 (5 bases). This receptor was obtained from a man between 35 and 55 years old with glioma. CDR3 DNA sequence: TGCGCCAGCAGCCAAGAGTGGGGACGGTACACTGAAGCTTTCTTT. Amino acid sequence: CASSQEWGRYTEAFF.